This passage covers 19 T cell receptor beta chains from one sample sequenced in a study of T cell clonality in common variable immunodeficiency. Method: immunoSEQ multiplex PCR; TCRdb's copy keeps in-frame clones and lacks some. The sample is made up of roughly 70,000 clones, none counted only once. Sequencing was done on a sample of peripheral blood mononuclear cells. These receptors originate from a person between 18 and 75 years old in good health.

Comments on this clone: The read gets to within 3 residues of the CDR3 end, and the germline J gene fills in the rest. This rearrangement joins TRBV10-2 to TRBJ2-1; 10 positions agree with TRBD2. V was pared by 7 bases and J by 7 bases, with 7 bases of the junction left unmatched. Germline V gene data show CDR1 as WSHSY and CDR2 as SAAADI. The length of the CDR3 is 14 residues. Partial CDR3 DNA: TGCGCCAGCACTAGCGGGGGTGGTCAAAATGAG. Translation: CASTSGGGQNE. The whole CDR3 region reads CASTSGGGQNEQFF.

This clone was observed many times. The sequenced fragment ends 3 residues before the CDR3 boundary, so the rest is inferred from the germline J gene. V is TRBV15 and J is TRBJ2-7; D is undetermined. V shed 5 bases and J shed 0 bases, with 8 bases lying between them. The germline V gene encodes CDR1 LNHNV and CDR2 YYDKDF (reference sequence). CDR3 size: 13 residues. The CDR3 reads CATSPVASYEQYF. Incomplete CDR3 DNA: TGTGCCACCAGCCCCGTAGCCTCCTACGAG.

This clone was recorded many times. This chain's CDR3 is CASSPAGGAGTEAFF. The covered CDR3 bases are TGCGCCAGCAGCCCAGCAGGGGGCGCAGGTACTGAA. The rearrangement joins TRBV5-1 to TRBJ1-1; 8 bases are shared with TRBD1. The CDR3 goes on 3 residues after the read ends, and that part is filled in from the germline J gene. Trimming at V came to 4 bases and at J to 5 bases, leaving 10 bases not matched to a gene. The CDR3 spans 15 residues. Germline values: CDR1 SGHRS, CDR2 YFSETQ.

This clone was recorded at least ten times. The read ends 3 residues early relative to the CDR3; the germline J gene fills the gap. Other DNA sequences in the sample encode the same CDR3. The V call is TRBV2, the J call TRBJ1-3, with a possible D match to TRBD1 (5 bases). This CDR3 has 14 residues. The germline CDR1 and CDR2 sequences are SNHLY and FYNNEI. Trimming removed 5 bases at V and 0 bases at J, with 8 bases between. CDR3 residues: CASSQTASGNTIYF. CDR3 bases read: TGTGCCAGCAGTCAGACAGCCTCTGGAAACACC.

This clone was observed a handful of times. The CDR3 extends 3 residues past the end of the read, so its final part is completed from the germline J gene. The chain joins TRBV5-1 to TRBJ2-7; 10 bases are a match to TRBD1. This CDR3 comprises 15 residues. The V gene's germline CDR1 is SGHRS and CDR2 YFSETQ. V trimming: 4 bases; J trimming: 6 bases; junction bases outside the gene matches: 10. The CDR3 bases that were read are TGCGCCAGCAGCCCTCCCGGGACAGGGGAGGGCGAG. It translates to CASSPPGTGEGE. The whole CDR3 protein reads CASSPPGTGEGEQYF.

The sample holds many counts of this clone. The sequence runs out 3 residues before the end of the CDR3; the remainder is reconstructed from the germline J gene. The rearrangement joins TRBV5-6 to TRBJ1-4, with D possibly being TRBD1 (6 bases). Germline values: CDR1 SGHDT, CDR2 YYEEEE. The CDR3 sequence is 14 residues long. V was shortened by 7 bases and J by 7 bases, with 17 bases between the two germline ends. CDR3 in amino acids: CASSVGGLGEKLFF. The CDR3 DNA, read in part, is TGTGCCAGCTCCGTCGGGGGGCTGGGTGAAAAA.

This clone was counted many times. The CDR3 end is not reached by the read, which stops 3 residues before it; the germline J gene fills it in. V usage is TRBV5-1 and J usage is TRBJ1-5, with 9 bases fitting TRBD1. The V gene's germline CDR1 is SGHRS and CDR2 YFSETQ. J gave up 2 bases and V 4 bases, and 7 bases lay outside the gene matches. The CDR3 runs to 16 residues. Partial CDR3 DNA: TGCGCCAGCAGCCCTGGGGACAGGGCAGGCAATCAGCCC. The encoded protein is CASSPGDRAGNQP. From start to end, the CDR3 is CASSPGDRAGNQPQHF.

This clone came up many times. The CDR3 extends 3 residues past the end of the read, so its final part is completed from the germline J gene. The genes are TRBV5-1 and TRBJ2-5, with D hard to call. The V and J ends lost 3 bases and 2 bases respectively, with 11 bases between them. The CDR3 is made up of 14 amino acids. The V gene's germline CDR1 is SGHRS and CDR2 YFSETQ. The CDR3 DNA, read in part, is TGCGCCAGCAGCTCCCTAGGAAAGCAAGAGACC. This translates into CASSSLGKQET. The complete CDR3 protein is CASSSLGKQETQYF.

Ten or more counts support this clone. The read terminates 3 residues before the CDR3 end, so the remaining end is supplied by the germline J gene. This sequence joins TRBV30 and TRBJ1-2; no firm D call. This CDR3 region has 12 residues. Germline lookup yields CDR1 GTSNPN and CDR2 SVGIG (reference sequence). This CDR3 is CAWSRSGRSYTF. The DNA read from the CDR3 is TGTGCCTGGAGTAGGTCGGGTCGGAGC.

The table lists this clone with many counts. The read finishes 3 residues shy of the CDR3 end, and the germline J gene is used to complete it. The sample has other DNA sequences that encode this CDR3 too. The rearrangement links TRBV4-1 to TRBJ1-3; D is possibly TRBD1 (5 bases). Germline V gene lookup returns CDR1 MGHRA and CDR2 YSYEKL. This CDR3 spans 16 amino acids. The V end lost 3 bases, the J end lost 1 base, and 13 bases lay between the germline ends. The CDR3 is CASSQGLSLSGNTIYF. The sequenced CDR3 bases are TGCGCCAGCAGCCAGGGACTGAGTTTATCTGGAAACACC.

A remark on this clone: The read comes to an end 3 residues before the CDR3 does, leaving the germline J gene to fill in the end. The rearrangement uses TRBV5-8 and TRBJ2-7, with 7 bases matching TRBD2. Germline CDR1 is SGHTS and CDR2 is YDEGEE. J lost 3 bases, V lost 4 bases, and 7 bases had no gene match. The CDR3 is 14 amino acids. The CDR3 DNA, read in part, is TGTGCCAGCAGCACACGGACTAGACGCTACGAG. This sequence encodes CASSTRTRRYE. The whole CDR3 sequence is CASSTRTRRYEQYF.

As to this clone: With the read ending 3 residues before the CDR3 end, the germline J gene is used to fill in that end. The rearrangement links TRBV20-1 to TRBJ2-7, with 7 bases that match TRBD1. Trimming removed 3 bases from V and 0 bases from J; junction bases left unmatched: 8. The CDR3 is 15 amino acids. Per germline, CDR1 DFQATT and CDR2 SNEGSKA (reference sequence). The chain's CDR3 is CSASSGQTSSYEQYF. The DNA read from the CDR3 is TGCAGTGCTAGTTCGGGACAGACAAGCTCCTACGAG.

This clone was counted ten times or more. From the germline J gene comes the end of the CDR3, since the read stops 3 residues before it. The rearrangement links TRBV6-2 or TRBV6-3 to TRBJ2-2; D call uncertain. The CDR3 loop spans 15 amino acids. V was pared by 0 bases and J by 6 bases, with 11 bases between. Per the germline V gene, CDR1 is MNHEY and CDR2 is SVGEGT. This CDR3 is CASSYSQTHPGELFF. The part of the CDR3 DNA that was read is TGTGCCAGCAGTTACTCGCAGACTCACCCCGGGGAG.

This clone was observed many times. The CDR3 end falls 3 residues outside the read, so it is completed with the germline J gene. V usage is TRBV18 and J usage is TRBJ1-5; no reliable D call. This CDR3 spans 13 amino acids. CDR1 is KGHSH, CDR2 LQKENI, per germline. Trimming removed 3 bases from V and 7 bases from J, with 10 bases in between. The DNA read from the CDR3 is TGTGCCAGCTCACCGGGCCGAGGACAGCCC. Residues: CASSPGRGQP. The complete CDR3 reads CASSPGRGQPQHF.

This clone was detected many times. The read comes to an end 3 residues before the CDR3 does, leaving the germline J gene to fill in the end. V is TRBV28 and J is TRBJ1-1; D ambiguous. V lost 7 bases and J 6 bases, leaving 9 bases between the germline ends. The CDR3 is 11 residues long. CDR1 MDHEN and CDR2 SYDVKM come from the germline V gene. The part of the CDR3 DNA that was read is TGTGCCAGCACCCCTCTCTCTGAA. Protein: CASTPLSE. In full, the CDR3 reads CASTPLSEAFF.

In this sample, this clone turned up many times. The read finishes 3 residues shy of the CDR3 end, and the germline J gene is used to complete it. The gene calls are TRBV19 and TRBJ1-2; D gene uncertain. Per the germline V gene, CDR1 is LNHDA and CDR2 is SQIVND (reference sequence). The CDR3 has 12 residues. The CDR3 protein is CASSPQREGYTF. The sequenced part of the CDR3 DNA is TGTGCCAGTAGTCCTCAGCGAGAGGGC.

In its sample, this clone was seen many times. The CDR3 end falls 3 residues outside the read, so it is completed with the germline J gene. The genes are TRBV29-1 and TRBJ1-2, with 9 bases matching TRBD1. Germline V gives CDR1 SQVTM, CDR2 ANQGSEA. The CDR3 is 13 residues long. Trimming cost V 7 bases and J 4 bases; bases outside gene matches: 7. CDR3 DNA (partial): TGCAGCGGCCGGGACAGGGAGGGCTATGGC. This codes for CSGRDREGYG. The complete CDR3 reads CSGRDREGYGYTF.

This clone showed up many times. The read stops 3 residues short of the end of the CDR3; the missing end is completed from the germline J gene. The chain uses TRBV2 and TRBJ1-5; no reliable D call. Germline CDR1 reads SNHLY; CDR2 reads FYNNEI. The ends were cut back, 7 bases at V and 2 bases at J, with 12 bases in the middle. The CDR3 loop spans 14 amino acids. CDR3 residues: CASISSNGNQPQHF. CDR3 bases read: TGTGCCAGCATAAGCTCGAATGGCAATCAGCCC.

This clone has ten or more counts. The CDR3 goes on 3 residues after the read ends, and that part is filled in from the germline J gene. This chain joins TRBV5-6 and TRBJ2-7, with 13 bases fitting TRBD2. This CDR3 has 14 residues. The germline CDR1 and CDR2 sequences are SGHDT and YYEEEE. Trimming at V came to 5 bases and at J to 5 bases, leaving 4 bases not matched to a gene. CDR3 region: CASRRGLAGHEQYF. The sequenced CDR3 bases are TGTGCCAGCAGAAGGGGACTAGCGGGACACGAG.